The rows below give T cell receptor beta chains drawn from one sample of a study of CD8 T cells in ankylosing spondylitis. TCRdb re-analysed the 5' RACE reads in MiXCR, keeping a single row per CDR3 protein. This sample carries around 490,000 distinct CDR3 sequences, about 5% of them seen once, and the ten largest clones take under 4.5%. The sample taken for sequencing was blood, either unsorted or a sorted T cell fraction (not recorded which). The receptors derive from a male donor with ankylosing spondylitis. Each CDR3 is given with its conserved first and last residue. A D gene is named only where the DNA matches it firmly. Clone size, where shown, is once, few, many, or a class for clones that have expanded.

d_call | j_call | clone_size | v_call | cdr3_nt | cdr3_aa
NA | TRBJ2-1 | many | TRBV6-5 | TGTGCCAGCAGCTCAATGTATGAGCAGTTCTTC | CASSSMYEQFF
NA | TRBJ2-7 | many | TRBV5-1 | TGCGCCAGCAGATTGACACCTACCTACGAGCAGTACTTC | CASRLTPTYEQYF
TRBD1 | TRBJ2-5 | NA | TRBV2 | TGTGCCAGCAGGAGGACAGTCAGGGGGGAGACCCAGTACTTC | CASRRTVRGETQYF
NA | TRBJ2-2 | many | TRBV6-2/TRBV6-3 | TGTGCCAGCAGTTATATGACGGAAGTCACCGGGGAGCTGTTTTTT | CASSYMTEVTGELFF
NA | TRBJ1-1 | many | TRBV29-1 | TGCAGCGTTGAGGACGGGGCTCGAACTGAAGCTTTCTTT | CSVEDGARTEAFF
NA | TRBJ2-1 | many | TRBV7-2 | TGTGCCAGCAGCCCGGACTACACGGGGATGGAGCAGTTCTTC | CASSPDYTGMEQFF
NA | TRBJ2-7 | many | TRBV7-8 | TGTGCCAGCAGCTTTGCAGGGCCCTACGAGCAGTACTTC | CASSFAGPYEQYF
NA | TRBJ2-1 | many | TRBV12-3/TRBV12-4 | TGTGCCAGCAGCCCCGCCCTGGTGTCCTACAATGAGCAGTTCTTC | CASSPALVSYNEQFF
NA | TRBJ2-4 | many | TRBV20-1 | TGCAGTGCCACTGGGGGAAGAGTAGCCAAAAACATTCAGTACTTC | CSATGGRVAKNIQYF
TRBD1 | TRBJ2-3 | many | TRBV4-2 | TGTGCCAGCAGCCCCCTGGACAGGGCCCGCACAGATACGCAGTATTTT | CASSPLDRARTDTQYF
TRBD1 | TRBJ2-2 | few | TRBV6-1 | TGTGCCAGCGTCGGACAGGGGGACACCGGGGAGCTGTTTTTT | CASVGQGDTGELFF
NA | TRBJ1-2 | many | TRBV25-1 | TGTGCCAGCAGTGAATACGGGGCCCCGTATGGCTACACCTTC | CASSEYGAPYGYTF
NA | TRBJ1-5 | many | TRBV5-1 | TGCGCCAGCAGCTTTCTGGGGGGCAATCAGCCCCAGCATTTT | CASSFLGGNQPQHF
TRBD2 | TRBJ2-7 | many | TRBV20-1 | TGCAGTGCCACCCCCGGGAGGAGGTACGAGCAGTACTTC | CSATPGRRYEQYF
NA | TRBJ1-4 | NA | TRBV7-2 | TGTGCCAGCAGCTTAGCCCATCTTAATGAAAAACTGTTTTTT | CASSLAHLNEKLFF
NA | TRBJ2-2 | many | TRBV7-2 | TGTGCCAGCAGCTTAGCGAGGGACGGGGAGCTGTTTTTT | CASSLARDGELFF
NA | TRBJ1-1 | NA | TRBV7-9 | TGTGCCAGCAGCTTAGGAACAGAGACCTGGAACACTGAAGCTTTCTTT | CASSLGTETWNTEAFF
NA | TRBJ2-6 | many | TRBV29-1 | TGCAGCGTTGATGCCGGGATCGGGGCCAACGTCCTGACTTTC | CSVDAGIGANVLTF
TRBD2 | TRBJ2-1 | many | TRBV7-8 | TGTGCCAGCAGTTCCTCTAGCGGGGCTTACAATGAGCAGTTCTTC | CASSSSSGAYNEQFF
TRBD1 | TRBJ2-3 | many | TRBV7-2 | TGTGCCAGCAGCTTGGACAGGGGCATAGATACGCAGTATTTT | CASSLDRGIDTQYF
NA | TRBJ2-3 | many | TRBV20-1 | TGCAGTGCTAGACCCGACCCCCGAGAGCTCACAGATACGCAGTATTTT | CSARPDPRELTDTQYF
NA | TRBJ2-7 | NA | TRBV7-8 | TGTGCCAGCAGCATAGGTGGGAGCGAGCAGTACTTC | CASSIGGSEQYF
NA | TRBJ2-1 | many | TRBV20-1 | TGCAGTGCTCTCGGGAACAATGAGCAGTTCTTC | CSALGNNEQFF